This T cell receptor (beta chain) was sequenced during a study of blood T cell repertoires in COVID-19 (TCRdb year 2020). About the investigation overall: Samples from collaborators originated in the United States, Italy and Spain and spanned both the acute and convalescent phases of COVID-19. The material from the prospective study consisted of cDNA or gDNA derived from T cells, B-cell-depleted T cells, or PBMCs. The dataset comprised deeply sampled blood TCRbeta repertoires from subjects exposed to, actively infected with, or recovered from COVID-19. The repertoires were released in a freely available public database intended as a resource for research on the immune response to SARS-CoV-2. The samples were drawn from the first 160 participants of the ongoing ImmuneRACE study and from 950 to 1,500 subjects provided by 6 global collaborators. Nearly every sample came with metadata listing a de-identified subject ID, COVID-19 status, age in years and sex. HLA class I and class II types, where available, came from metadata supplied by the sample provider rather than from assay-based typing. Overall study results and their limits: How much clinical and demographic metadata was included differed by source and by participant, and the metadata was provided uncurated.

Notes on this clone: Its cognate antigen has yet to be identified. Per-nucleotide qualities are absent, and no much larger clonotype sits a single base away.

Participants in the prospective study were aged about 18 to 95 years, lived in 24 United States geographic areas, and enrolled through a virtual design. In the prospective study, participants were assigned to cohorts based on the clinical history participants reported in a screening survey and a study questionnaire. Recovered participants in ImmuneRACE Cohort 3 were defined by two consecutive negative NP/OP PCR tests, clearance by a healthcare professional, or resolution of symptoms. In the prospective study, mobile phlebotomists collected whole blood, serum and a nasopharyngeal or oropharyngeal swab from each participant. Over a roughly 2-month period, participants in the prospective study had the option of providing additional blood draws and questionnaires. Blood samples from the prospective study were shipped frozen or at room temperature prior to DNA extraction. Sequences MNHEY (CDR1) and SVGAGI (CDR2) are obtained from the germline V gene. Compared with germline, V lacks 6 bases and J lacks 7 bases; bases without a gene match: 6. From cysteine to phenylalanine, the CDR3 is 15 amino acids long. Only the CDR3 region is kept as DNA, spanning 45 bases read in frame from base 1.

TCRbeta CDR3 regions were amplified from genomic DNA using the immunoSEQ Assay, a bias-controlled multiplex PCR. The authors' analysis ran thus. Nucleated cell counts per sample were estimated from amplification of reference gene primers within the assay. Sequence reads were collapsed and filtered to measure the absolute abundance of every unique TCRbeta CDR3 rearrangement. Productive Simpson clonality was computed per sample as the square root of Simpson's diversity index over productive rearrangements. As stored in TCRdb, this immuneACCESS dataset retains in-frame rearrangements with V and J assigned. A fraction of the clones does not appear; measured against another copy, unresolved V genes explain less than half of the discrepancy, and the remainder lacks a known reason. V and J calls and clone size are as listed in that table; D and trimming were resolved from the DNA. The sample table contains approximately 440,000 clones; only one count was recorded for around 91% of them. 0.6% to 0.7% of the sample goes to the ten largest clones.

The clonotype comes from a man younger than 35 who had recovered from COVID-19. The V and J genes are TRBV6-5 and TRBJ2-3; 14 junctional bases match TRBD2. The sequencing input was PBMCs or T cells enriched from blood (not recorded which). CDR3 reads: CASSHGTSGGYTQYF. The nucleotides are TGTGCCAGCAGCCATGGGACTAGCGGGGGATATACGCAGTATTTT.